This T cell receptor (beta chain) was identified during a study of vaccination and CD4 T cells after COVID-19. Documented treatment: roughly ten-day PBMC culture with coronavirus spike peptide pools or control peptides (ViraFEST assay). Once obtained from cultured CD4+ T cells, the DNA was sequenced using the Oncomine TCR Beta short-read assay. TCRdb fed the PCR reads into MiXCR, producing one record per CDR3 protein. The sample holds about 16,000 distinct CDR3 sequences; about 40% are singletons and the top ten take around 23%. With 1 base removed from V and 6 bases from J, the gap between germline ends came to 12 bases. The CDR3 is made up of 14 amino acids. Germline-derived CDR1 and CDR2 are MNHNS and SASEGT. In its sample, this clonotype was seen a few times. Its antigen remains unknown.

The TCR originated in a human donor who received a COVID-19 vaccine. The chain links TRBV6-1 to TRBJ2-5, with D possibly TRBD1 on 5 matching bases. Specimen: CD4+ T cells from blood, cultured in vitro, collected before SARS-CoV-2 vaccination. This chain's CDR3 is CASSEGRNRKTQYF. DNA for the CDR3: TGTGCCAGCAGTGAAGGAAGGAACAGGAAGACCCAGTACTTC.